The 6 T cell receptor beta chains in this list originate from one sample, sequenced in a study of T-cell reconstitution after alpha-beta-depleted transplantation in children. Researchers prepared the TCRbeta library using unique molecular identifiers, the study reports. TCRdb itself ran the PCR reads through MiXCR, one entry per CDR3 protein. Of some 500,000 distinct CDR3 sequences listed, 15% to 20% are singletons. Sequences were derived from PBMCs from the stem cell graft donor, sampled from the stem cell graft. The receptors were sampled from a human donor who donated a stem cell graft to a child with acute lymphoblastic leukemia.

This clonotype was seen more than once but under ten times. The chain links TRBV6-5 to TRBJ2-7; the match to TRBD2 covers 9 bases. CDR1 and CDR2 from the germline V gene are MNHEY and SVGAGI. The CDR3 spans 14 residues. Trimming cost V 4 bases and J 7 bases; bases outside gene matches: 8. The CDR3 protein is CASSSNSGRDEQYF. DNA of the CDR3: TGTGCCAGCAGTTCGAATAGCGGGAGAGATGAGCAGTACTTC.

This clonotype was observed at least ten times. The chain employs TRBV12-3 or TRBV12-4 and TRBJ2-7; 9 nucleotides agree with TRBD2. The ends lost 6 bases at V and 2 bases at J; junction bases unmatched: 8. The CDR3 runs 15 residues. CDR3 in amino acids: CASSLGLAGTYEQYF. DNA of the CDR3: TGTGCCAGCAGCTTGGGGCTAGCGGGGACCTACGAGCAGTACTTC.

This clonotype has a handful of counts. The rearrangement joins TRBV5-6 to TRBJ1-6, with a possible D match to TRBD1 (6 bases). V lost 3 bases and J lost 6, with 13 bases in between. The CDR3 loop spans 15 amino acids. Germline V CDR1 and CDR2: SGHDT, YYEEEE. This chain's CDR3 is CASSYGDRINSPLHF. CDR3 coding DNA: TGTGCCAGCAGCTATGGAGACAGGATTAATTCACCCCTCCACTTT. Looking up the rest from reference TRBV5-6 and TRBJ1-6 gives the full variable domain: DAGVTQSPTHLIKTRGQQVTLRCSPKSGHDTVSWYQQALGQGPQFIFQYYEEEERQRGNFPDRFSGHQFPNYSSELNVNALLLGDSALYLCASSYGDRINSPLHFGNGTRLTVT.

V usage is TRBV5-1 and J usage is TRBJ2-2; tentative D call: TRBD2 (5 bases). V was trimmed by 0 bases and J by 5 bases, leaving 17 bases between them. Germline V gene sequence: CDR1 SGHRS, CDR2 YFSETQ. The CDR3 covers 17 residues. The CDR3 DNA follows: TGCGCCAGCAGCTTGGAAGGAGGTTTGCGAAAAACCGGGGAGCTGTTTTTT. It yields the protein CASSLEGGLRKTGELFF.

This clonotype has more than one count but fewer than ten. This chain connects TRBV5-1 to TRBJ2-5; no clear D gene. The ends were cut back, 3 bases at V and 2 bases at J, with 20 bases in the middle. In germline, CDR1 is SGHRS, CDR2 YFSETQ. The CDR3 extends over 17 amino acids. Here the CDR3 DNA reads TGCGCCAGCAGCTCTGATCTCTTCCCACTCACACAAGAGACCCAGTACTTC. This encodes CASSSDLFPLTQETQYF.

The rearrangement links TRBV20-1 to TRBJ2-3; 7 nucleotides agree with TRBD1. Trimming at V came to 3 bases and at J to 2 bases, leaving 5 bases not matched to a gene. Per the germline V gene, CDR1 is DFQATT and CDR2 is SNEGSKA (reference sequence). This CDR3 has 14 residues. The CDR3 nucleotides are TGCAGTGCTAGCGAGACAGGGTTCACAGATACGCAGTATTTT. This encodes CSASETGFTDTQYF.